The source of this T cell receptor beta chain is a study of T-cell memory formation after mild COVID-19. The germline V and J ends were trimmed by 2 bases and 6 bases, with 8 bases remaining between them. The CDR3 loop spans 12 amino acids. This clonotype has ten or more counts. Its antigen remains unidentified. TCRdb analysed the 5' RACE reads with MiXCR anew, one entry per CDR3 protein. The data hold 400,000 to 500,000 distinct CDR3 sequences, with roughly 24% observed a single time. General study results and limits: Day 15 to 85 contracting clones showed balanced CD4/CD8; day 15 to 37 expanders favored CD4+.

The chain couples TRBV12-3 or TRBV12-4 to TRBJ2-7, with D possibly being TRBD1 or TRBD2 (5 bases each). Sequenced material: PBMCs or a T cell subset sorted from them (not recorded which). The TCR comes from an adult woman who had mild COVID-19 (a few samples of this study predate the infection). Cell type and time point are not known. The CDR3 spells CASSLYGGEQYF. Written as DNA, the CDR3 is TGTGCCAGCAGTTTATATGGGGGCGAGCAGTACTTC.